The clone carrying this TCR beta chain has at least ten counts. Its antigen is undetermined. After removal of 2 bases from V and 2 bases from J, the junction contained 8 bases not matched to a gene. CDR1 is MGHRA and CDR2 is YSYEKL in the germline V gene. The CDR3 is 16 residues long. Unique molecular identifiers were used in preparing the TCRbeta library. One entry per CDR3 protein results from TCRdb running MiXCR on the PCR reads. The data contain roughly 66,000 distinct CDR3 sequences, 4.9% of them seen just once; the ten biggest clones take up approximately 20%. The data belong to a study of T-cell reconstitution after alpha-beta-depleted transplantation in children. Study outcomes and limitations: Diversity of TCRbeta at day 60 was high in some patients, arising from surviving recipient T cells and thymic progenitors. The origin of alpha-beta T cells about two months after transplant was reportedly several hundred expanded graft clones. The authors attributed T-cell counts and diversity one year after transplant mostly to newly produced T cells.

The chain recombines TRBV4-1 with TRBJ2-5; 7 bases align to TRBD1. The clonotype comes from a boy younger than two who had a stem cell transplant for acute myeloid leukemia, so the T cells may come from the graft donor. The input for sequencing was PBMCs, mostly from graft donor cells, taken 180 days after TCRalphabeta/CD19-depleted stem cell transplant. CDR3 residues: CASSQPGTERQETQYF. CDR3 in DNA: TGCGCCAGCAGCCAACCTGGGACAGAAAGACAAGAGACCCAGTACTTC.